This entry is about one T cell receptor (beta chain). These data belong to a study of T cell changes during pregnancy in multiple sclerosis. Measured with immunoSEQ multiplex PCR; TCRdb has only the in-frame clones, and not every one. The sample has roughly 110,000 clones, less than 95% seen once. CDR3 length: 13 amino acids. V dropped 6 bases and J dropped 2 bases, with 8 bases sitting between them. Germline assignment: CDR1 LNHDA and CDR2 SQIVND (reference sequence). The sample in question was peripheral blood, obtained before pregnancy. The genes are TRBV19 and TRBJ1-5; D perhaps matches TRBD1 (5 bases). The source of this sequence is a female donor with multiple sclerosis, enrolled in a pregnancy study. The CDR3 DNA follows: TGTGCCAGTAGAGGGGCAGGCAATCAGCCCCAGCATTTT. Translation gives CASRGAGNQPQHF.